This TCR beta chain derives from a study of blood T cell repertoires in COVID-19 (TCRdb year 2020). About the study as a whole: Samples from collaborators originated in the United States, Italy and Spain and spanned both the acute and convalescent phases of COVID-19. Sample metadata almost always included a de-identified subject ID, COVID-19 status, age in years and sex. The repertoires were made available in a free public database intended to serve as a resource for research on the immune response to SARS-CoV-2. Samples came from the ongoing ImmuneRACE study (first 160 participants) plus 1,254 subjects from 6 global collaborators. Where available, HLA class I and class II types were taken from metadata supplied by the sample provider and were not determined by assay-based typing. Subjects who had been exposed to COVID-19, were actively infected with it, or had recovered from it provided the deeply sampled blood TCRbeta repertoires that made up the dataset. The material from the prospective study consisted of cDNA or gDNA derived from T cells, B-cell-depleted T cells, or PBMCs. Points the paper makes about the study in general: The amount of clinical and demographic metadata varied by source and participant and was provided uncurated.

TCRbeta CDR3 regions were amplified from genomic DNA by means of the immunoSEQ Assay, a bias-controlled multiplex PCR. Processing in the source paper ran as follows. The number of nucleated cells in each sample was estimated from the amplification of reference gene primers within the assay. Sequence reads were collapsed and filtered to measure the absolute abundance of every unique TCRbeta CDR3 rearrangement. For each sample, productive Simpson clonality was calculated as the square root of Simpson's diversity index over productive rearrangements. Not all clones reach the TCRdb copy of this immuneACCESS table, which keeps in-frame sequences only. Checked studies attribute under half of the gap to unresolved V genes and leave the rest unexplained. V, J and clone size derive from that table, while D and trimming were established from the DNA sequence. The sample table holds over 85,000 clones, of which 80% to 90% were seen once. The ten biggest clones cover approximately 15% of the sample.

The CDR3 numbers 18 residues from cysteine through phenylalanine. CDR3 DNA is the only sequence kept; it has 54 bases, read in frame from the first base. Taken from the germline V gene, the CDR1 and CDR2 loops are SGDLS and YYNGEE. V ends up 0 bases short and J 4 bases short, with an unmatched junction base count of 12. Collaborating institutions collected whole blood in K2EDTA tubes following their own protocols. Collaborator samples were shipped for TCRbeta analysis as frozen whole blood, isolated PBMCs, or DNA extracted from either sample type. Concerning this clone itself: The clone's antigen remains unknown. No base quality information exists; no much larger clone differs at one position.

The rearrangement joined TRBV9 to TRBJ2-1, and 8 junctional nucleotides match TRBD2. This sequence was found in a human donor in a cohort sampled during active COVID-19. The specimen sequenced was peripheral blood. In nucleotide form, the sequence is TGTGCCAGCAGCGTAGATGAGCGGGAGCTGGCGGGATACAATGAGCAGTTCTTC. This sequence encodes CASSVDERELAGYNEQFF.